This TCR beta chain derives from a study of blood T cell repertoires in COVID-19. About the research overall: Sites in the United States, Italy and Spain provided acute and convalescent COVID-19 samples.

V dropped 3 bases and J dropped 0; count of bases not matched to a gene: 9. The CDR3 covers 16 residues. CDR1 and CDR2 from the germline V gene are GTSNPN and SVGIG (reference sequence). Original methodology: Scientists estimated how many nucleated cells there were by amplifying reference gene primers. The protocol was immunoSEQ multiplex PCR, while the TCRdb copy is restricted to in-frame clones and leaves out a portion. The V and J calls and the clone size are those of that table, but D and trimming were determined from the DNA. The sample includes fewer than 100,000 clones, about 82% of them seen just once.

The source is a man aged 50 or older with COVID-19, enrolled during active disease. The chain employs TRBV30 and TRBJ1-1, with 8 bases that match TRBD1. The sequenced sample was peripheral blood. In DNA, the CDR3 is TGTGCCTGGAGGGCCTTAGGGACAGGCATGAACACTGAAGCTTTCTTT. Translation: CAWRALGTGMNTEAFF.